What follows is one T cell receptor (beta chain) and its context. These data originate in a study of blood T cell repertoires in COVID-19. Study details: Samples representing acute and convalescent COVID-19 were sourced from the United States, Italy and Spain. PBMCs, B-cell-depleted T cells, or T cells were the source of the cDNA or gDNA that made up the material.

CDR3 length equals 13 residues. Germline loops: CDR1 SGDLS, CDR2 YYNGEE. V was pared by 3 bases and J by 4 bases, with 10 bases between. Original analysis: Researchers report that nucleated cell counts were estimated from reference gene primer amplification. The data were produced by immunoSEQ multiplex PCR, yet TCRdb's version contains in-frame clones alone and is incomplete. D and trimming were read from the DNA, whereas the V and J calls and clone size are those reported in that table. The table shows about 58,000 clones, with more than 85% occurring only once. The clonotype comes from a woman in her sixties or seventies with active COVID-19. Material: peripheral blood. The chain combines TRBV9 with TRBJ1-2; the D gene is possibly TRBD1 (6 bases). The CDR3 nucleotides read TGTGCCAGCAGCGCCGGACAGTCCTATGGCTACACCTTC. It is translated as CASSAGQSYGYTF.